This T cell receptor beta chain was observed in a study of CD8+CD57+ T cells in acquired aplastic anemia. Those patients picked for sequencing had displayed CD8+CD57+ cell expansion on flow cytometry. General study points: Between the patient and control groups, CD8+ Simpson's diversity did not differ significantly.

J lost 2 bases, V lost 2 bases, and 4 bases had no gene match. Germline values: CDR1 MNHEY, CDR2 SVGEGT. This CDR3 spans 17 amino acids. This clonotype has more than one count but fewer than ten. Its specificity is not known. Genomic DNA served as template for TCR beta VDJ and CDR3 profiling. From the reads, TCRdb called clonotypes with MiXCR, one entry per CDR3 protein. The profile covers around 170,000 distinct CDR3 sequences, with nearly 50% appearing a single time and about 9.7% taken by the ten largest. The chain combines TRBV6-2 or TRBV6-3 with TRBJ2-1; TRBD2 matches 12 bases. The receptor was isolated from a human donor with aplastic anemia. The sample consisted of sorted CD4+, CD8+, or CD8+CD57+ T cells (not recorded which) from PBMCs. In DNA, the CDR3 is TGTGCCAGCAGTTACCGGACTAGCGGGATAACCTACAATGAGCAGTTCTTC. This gives the protein CASSYRTSGITYNEQFF.